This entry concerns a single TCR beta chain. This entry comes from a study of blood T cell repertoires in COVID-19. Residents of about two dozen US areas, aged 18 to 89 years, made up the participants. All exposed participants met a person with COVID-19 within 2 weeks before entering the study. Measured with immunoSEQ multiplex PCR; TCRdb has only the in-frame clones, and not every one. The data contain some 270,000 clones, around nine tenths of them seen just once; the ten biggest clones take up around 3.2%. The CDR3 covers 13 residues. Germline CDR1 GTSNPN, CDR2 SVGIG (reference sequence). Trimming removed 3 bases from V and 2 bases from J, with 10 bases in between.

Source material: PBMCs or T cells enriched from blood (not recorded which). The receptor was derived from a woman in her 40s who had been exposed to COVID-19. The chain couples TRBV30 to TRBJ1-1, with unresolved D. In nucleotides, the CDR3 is TGTGCCTGGAGCAATAACAGAAACACTGAAGCTTTCTTT. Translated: CAWSNNRNTEAFF. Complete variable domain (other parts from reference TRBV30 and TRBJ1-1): SQTIHQWPATLVQPVGSPLSLECTVEGTSNPNLYWYRQAAGRGLQLLFYSVGIGQISSEVPQNLSASRPQDRQFILSSKKLLLSDSGFYLCAWSNNRNTEAFFGQGTRLTVV.